One and the same sample provided the 27 T cell receptor beta chains below, sequenced in a study of immune evolution from preneoplasia to lung adenocarcinoma. TCRdb's table, derived via immunoSEQ multiplex PCR, lists solely in-frame clones and lacks some. In the table there are about 6,500 clones, roughly 80% of which are singletons. Sequenced input: FFPE invasive lung adenocarcinoma tissue. These receptor sequences come from a person between 55 and 69 years old with lung adenocarcinoma.

This chain links TRBV28 with TRBJ2-7, with unresolved D. V dropped 1 base and J dropped 2 bases, with 9 bases sitting between them. This CDR3 contains 14 residues. Germline CDR1 is MDHEN and CDR2 is SYDVKM. CDR3 amino acids: CASSLYRGTYEQYF. The DNA of the CDR3 is TGTGCCAGCAGTTTATACCGCGGAACCTACGAGCAGTACTTC.

This clone was seen just once. The chain carries TRBV5-4 and TRBJ2-7; D may be TRBD1 (5 bases). Germline V gives CDR1 SGHNT, CDR2 YYREEE (reference sequence). Trimming removed 0 bases at V and 1 base at J, with 5 bases between. The CDR3 contains 13 residues. The CDR3 reads CASSLAGSYEQYF. DNA of the CDR3: TGTGCCAGCAGCTTGGCAGGGTCCTACGAGCAGTACTTC.

The rearrangement links TRBV6-6 to TRBJ1-5; TRBD1 is a possible D gene (6 bases). The V end was cut by 7 bases, the J end by 0 bases, with 10 bases between. This CDR3 is built from 14 residues. The germline gives CDR1 MNHNY, CDR2 SVGAGI (reference sequence). The CDR3: CASTDRSSNQPQHF. The DNA of the CDR3 is TGTGCCAGCACCGACAGGTCTAGCAATCAGCCCCAGCATTTT.

This rearrangement joins TRBV6-5 to TRBJ1-4; TRBD1 matches 7 bases. CDR1 and CDR2 (germline): MNHEY, SVGAGI. With 0 bases clipped from V and 7 bases from J, the junction kept 2 bases outside the gene matches. The CDR3 sequence is 14 residues long. The CDR3 DNA reads as TGTGCCAGCAGTTACTCGGACAGGTTTGAAAAACTGTTTTTT. Translated: CASSYSDRFEKLFF.

V and J are TRBV19 and TRBJ1-1; 8 positions match TRBD1. The germline V gene encodes CDR1 LNHDA and CDR2 SQIVND (reference sequence). V was pared by 9 bases and J by 1 base, with 7 bases of the junction left unmatched. The CDR3 totals 14 residues. CDR3: CASFKQGGNTEAFF. Here the CDR3 DNA reads TGTGCCAGCTTTAAACAGGGGGGGAACACTGAAGCTTTCTTT.

The V call is TRBV9, the J call TRBJ2-4; 8 positions agree with TRBD2. The V and J ends lost 3 bases and 0 bases, in that order; junction bases with no gene match: 5. The CDR3 contains 16 residues. Germline assignment: CDR1 SGDLS and CDR2 YYNGEE. CDR3 residues: CASSATGGRAKNIQYF. In DNA, the CDR3 is TGTGCCAGCAGCGCCACGGGGGGGAGAGCCAAAAACATTCAGTACTTC.

A few counts support this clone. This chain joins TRBV2 and TRBJ2-7; possibly TRBD1 for D (6 bases). CDR3 length: 14 residues. Germline-derived CDR1 and CDR2 are SNHLY and FYNNEI. V was trimmed by 2 bases and J by 1 base, leaving 9 bases between them. CDR3 sequence: CASSEPRGSYEQYF. The CDR3 DNA reads as TGTGCCAGCAGTGAACCCAGGGGATCCTACGAGCAGTACTTC.

The chain carries TRBV7-9 and TRBJ1-2; D perhaps matches TRBD1 (5 bases). V was pared by 1 base and J by 1 base, with 16 bases between. Germline V CDR1 and CDR2: SEHNR, FQNEAQ (reference sequence). This CDR3 is 17 amino acids long. CDR3 sequence reads: CASSLVRGSQINYGYTF. The CDR3 bases are TGTGCCAGCAGCTTAGTGAGGGGCAGCCAAATTAACTATGGCTACACCTTC.

The chain employs TRBV18 and TRBJ2-7, with TRBD2 matching over 11 bases. V was pared by 4 bases and J by 2 bases, with 7 bases of the junction left unmatched. This CDR3 contains 16 residues. CDR1 is KGHSH and CDR2 is LQKENI in the germline V gene. This CDR3 is CASSLRPTSGTYEQYF. CDR3 DNA: TGTGCCAGCTCACTCCGACCGACTAGCGGGACCTACGAGCAGTACTTC.

V is TRBV11-2 and J is TRBJ1-2; D is perhaps TRBD1 (5 bases). Germline CDR1 and CDR2: SGHAT and FQNNGV. Between the trimmed V and J ends, which lost 1 base and 0 bases, there was a span of 12 bases. The CDR3 consists of 16 residues. The CDR3 DNA follows: TGTGCCAGCAGCTTAGGTGGGACTGTAGCTAACTATGGCTACACCTTC. This gives the protein CASSLGGTVANYGYTF.

CDR3 bases: TGTGCCAGTAACATGCTGTTAACGGGTCAGCCCCAGCATTTT. This encodes CASNMLLTGQPQHF. The chain links TRBV19 to TRBJ1-5, with D uncertain. CDR3 size: 14 residues. With 7 bases removed from V and 6 bases from J, the gap between germline ends came to 16 bases. The germline V gene encodes CDR1 LNHDA and CDR2 SQIVND (reference sequence).

The chain couples TRBV7-2 to TRBJ2-5, with 7 bases identical to TRBD2. CDR3 length: 15 amino acids. V was pared by 5 bases and J by 9 bases, with 15 bases of the junction left unmatched. CDR1 is SGHTA, CDR2 FQGNSA, per germline. The CDR3 sequence: CASSPPGTTLSAQYF. DNA of the CDR3: TGTGCCAGCAGCCCCCCAGGGACTACACTCTCGGCCCAGTACTTC.

The J gene is TRBJ2-7, the V gene TRBV6-1, with D perhaps matching TRBD1 or TRBD2 (5 bases each). The V end lost 2 bases, the J end lost 3 bases, and 23 bases lay between the germline ends. CDR1 MNHNS and CDR2 SASEGT come from the germline V gene. The length of the CDR3 is 18 residues. CDR3 nucleotide sequence: TGTGCCAGCAGTGAAAAGGCTTTACGGGGACGGCCCAACTACGAGCAGTACTTC. It translates to CASSEKALRGRPNYEQYF.

The chain carries TRBV7-2 and TRBJ2-2, with D tentatively TRBD2 (6 bases). Germline V lookup: CDR1 SGHTA, CDR2 FQGNSA. The germline V and J ends were trimmed by 1 base and 1 base, with 10 bases remaining between them. This CDR3 is built from 16 residues. As DNA, the CDR3 is TGTGCCAGCAGCTTAGGCACTAGCTGGAACACCGGGGAGCTGTTTTTT. Protein product: CASSLGTSWNTGELFF.

The chain has TRBV6-1 and TRBJ2-7; tentative D call: TRBD2 (5 bases). The germline V and J ends were trimmed by 6 bases and 4 bases, with 16 bases remaining between them. The CDR3 has 14 residues. Germline V lookup: CDR1 MNHNS, CDR2 SASEGT. In DNA form, the CDR3 reads TGTGCCAGCAGGGAGGACCCCAGCCATTACGAGCAGTACTTC. Protein: CASREDPSHYEQYF.

The DNA for the CDR3 is TGTGCCAGCAGTGGAGCTGGGCCTGCGGGCTACACCTTC. This translates into CASSGAGPAGYTF. The rearrangement uses TRBV2 and TRBJ1-2; no reliable D call. The CDR3 runs 13 residues. The ends were cut back, 4 bases at V and 8 bases at J, with 14 bases in the middle. Germline V lookup: CDR1 SNHLY, CDR2 FYNNEI.

The V call is TRBV7-9, the J call TRBJ2-6; 10 bases align to TRBD2. The length of the CDR3 is 18 residues. The V gene's germline CDR1 is SEHNR and CDR2 FQNEAQ (reference sequence). V was clipped by 10 bases and J by 3 bases; unmatched bases: 15. In DNA, the CDR3 is TGTGCCACCCGCCGTGGGGGAGCGGGAGGGGATGGGGCCAACGTCCTGACTTTC. It translates to CATRRGGAGGDGANVLTF.

This clone was seen a single time. The rearrangement joins TRBV11-3 to TRBJ2-1; 10 nucleotides agree with TRBD2. Trimming cost V 5 bases and J 8 bases; bases outside gene matches: 9. Germline lookup yields CDR1 SGHNT and CDR2 YENEEA. The CDR3 runs to 15 residues. The CDR3 region is CASSLRPSGSYEQFF. The DNA for the CDR3 is TGTGCCAGCAGCCTGAGGCCTAGCGGGAGCTATGAGCAGTTCTTC.

The chain carries TRBV2 and TRBJ2-7, with D unresolved. The ends were cut back, 6 bases at V and 0 bases at J, with 15 bases in the middle. CDR1 and CDR2 (germline): SNHLY, FYNNEI. The CDR3 sequence is 15 residues long. The CDR3: CASRTSLADSYEQYF. In nucleotides, the CDR3 is TGTGCCAGCAGGACAAGTTTGGCGGACTCCTACGAGCAGTACTTC.

CDR3 residues: CASSSFGGERQPQHF. CDR3 nucleotides: TGTGCCAGCAGCTCCTTCGGGGGGGAAAGGCAGCCCCAGCATTTT. The J gene is TRBJ1-5, the V gene TRBV7-2; TRBD1 is a possible D gene (5 bases). The CDR3 is made up of 15 amino acids. Germline CDR1 is SGHTA and CDR2 is FQGNSA. V shed 4 bases and J shed 7 bases, with 17 bases lying between them.

The gene calls are TRBV5-1 and TRBJ2-2; D possibly corresponds to TRBD1 (7 bases). Trimming removed 2 bases at V and 1 base at J, with 9 bases between. This CDR3 contains 15 residues. Germline CDR1 reads SGHRS; CDR2 reads YFSETQ. CDR3 in amino acids: CASSFQGGNTGELFF. The CDR3 DNA reads TGCGCCAGCAGCTTTCAGGGGGGGAACACCGGGGAGCTGTTTTTT.

The V gene is TRBV5-1, the J gene TRBJ2-3, with 7 positions matching TRBD2. The CDR3 spans 14 residues. From germline, CDR1 is SGHRS and CDR2 YFSETQ. J gave up 4 bases and V 3 bases, and 5 bases lay outside the gene matches. The CDR3 is CASSSAAGADTQYF. The CDR3 nucleotides read TGCGCCAGCAGCTCTGCCGCGGGGGCAGATACGCAGTATTTT.

The rearrangement links TRBV7-8 to TRBJ1-1, with no clear D. The CDR3 is made up of 13 amino acids. V lost 6 bases and J lost 1, with 9 bases in between. Germline CDR1 SGHVS, CDR2 FQNEAQ. The CDR3 sequence: CASRPTRNTEAFF. CDR3 bases: TGTGCCAGCAGACCAACAAGGAACACTGAAGCTTTCTTT. Full variable domain (outside the CDR3, taken from reference TRBV7-8 and TRBJ1-1): GAGVSQSPRYKVAKRGQDVALRCDPISGHVSLFWYQQALGQGPEFLTYFQNEAQLDKSGLPSDRFFAERPEGSVSTLKIQRTQQEDSAVYLCASRPTRNTEAFFGQGTRLTVV.

The chain has TRBV18 and TRBJ1-5; D gene uncertain. Trimming shortened V by 2 bases and J by 0 bases, and 2 bases separated the two germline ends. Germline CDR1 KGHSH, CDR2 LQKENI. CDR3 length: 13 amino acids. CDR3 nucleotide sequence: TGTGCCAGCTCACCAGATAGCAATCAGCCCCAGCATTTT. The encoded protein is CASSPDSNQPQHF.

This clone was counted between two and nine times. The rearrangement joins TRBV6-1 to TRBJ2-4; 9 bases agree with TRBD1. This CDR3 spans 17 amino acids. With 8 bases clipped from V and 6 bases from J, the junction kept 17 bases outside the gene matches. Germline loops: CDR1 MNHNS, CDR2 SASEGT. CDR3 nucleotides: TGTGCCAGCGGTGCGGGACAGGGTGACGGGGTTGCAAACATTCAGTACTTC. Amino acids: CASGAGQGDGVANIQYF.

J is TRBJ1-1 and V is TRBV5-4; a weak D match, TRBD1 (5 bases). Looked up from germline, CDR1 is SGHNT and CDR2 is YYREEE (reference sequence). The CDR3 has 16 residues. V was clipped by 4 bases and J by 1 base, with 17 bases between them. CDR3 nucleotides: TGTGCCAGCAGCCTTGGAGGGCGGGGCTCGAACACTGAAGCTTTCTTT. It is translated as CASSLGGRGSNTEAFF.

The rearrangement uses TRBV27 and TRBJ2-4; D may correspond to TRBD1 or TRBD2 (6 bases each). The CDR3 runs 17 residues. V was trimmed by 5 bases and J by 0 bases, leaving 17 bases between them. The V gene's germline CDR1 is MNHEY and CDR2 SMNVEV (reference sequence). CDR3 sequence (DNA): TGTGCCAGCAGTGCCGCCCCACAGGGACTAGCCAAAAACATTCAGTACTTC. Translating gives CASSAAPQGLAKNIQYF.